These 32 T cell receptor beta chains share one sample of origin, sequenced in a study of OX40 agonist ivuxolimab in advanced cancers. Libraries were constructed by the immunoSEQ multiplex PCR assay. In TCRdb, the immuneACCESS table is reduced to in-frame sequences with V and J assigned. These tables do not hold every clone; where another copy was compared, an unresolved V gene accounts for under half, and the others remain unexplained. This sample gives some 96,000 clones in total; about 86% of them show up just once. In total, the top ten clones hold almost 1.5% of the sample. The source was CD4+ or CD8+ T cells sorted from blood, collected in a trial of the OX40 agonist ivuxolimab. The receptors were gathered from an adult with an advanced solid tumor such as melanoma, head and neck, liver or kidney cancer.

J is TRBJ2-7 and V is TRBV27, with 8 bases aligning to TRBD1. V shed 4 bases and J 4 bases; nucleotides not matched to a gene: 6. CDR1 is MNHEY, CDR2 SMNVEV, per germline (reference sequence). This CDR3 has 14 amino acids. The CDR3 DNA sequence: TGTGCCAGCAGTTCCTGGGACAGGAGGTACGAGCAGTACTTC. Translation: CASSSWDRRYEQYF.

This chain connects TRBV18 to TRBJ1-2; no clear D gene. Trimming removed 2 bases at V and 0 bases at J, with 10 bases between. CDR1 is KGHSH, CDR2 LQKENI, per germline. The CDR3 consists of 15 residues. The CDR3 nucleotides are TGTGCCAGCTCACCATCAGGAAACTCTAACTATGGCTACACCTTC. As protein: CASSPSGNSNYGYTF. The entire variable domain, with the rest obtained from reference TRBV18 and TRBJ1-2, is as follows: NAGVMQNPRHLVRRRGQEARLRCSPMKGHSHVYWYRQLPEEGLKFMVYLQKENIIDESGMPKERFSAEFPKEGPSILRIQQVVRGDSAAYFCASSPSGNSNYGYTFGSGTRLTVV.

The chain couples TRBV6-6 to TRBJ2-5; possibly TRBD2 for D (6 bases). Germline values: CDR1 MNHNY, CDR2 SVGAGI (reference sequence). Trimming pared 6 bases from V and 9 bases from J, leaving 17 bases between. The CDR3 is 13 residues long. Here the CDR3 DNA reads TGTGCCAGCAGCAACGAAGGGACTTGGGCCCAGTACTTC. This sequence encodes CASSNEGTWAQYF.

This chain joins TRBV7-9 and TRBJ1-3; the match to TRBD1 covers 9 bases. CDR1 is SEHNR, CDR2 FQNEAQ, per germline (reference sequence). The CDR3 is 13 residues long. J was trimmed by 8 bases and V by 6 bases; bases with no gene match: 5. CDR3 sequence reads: CASRKQGADTIYF. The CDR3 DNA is TGTGCCAGCAGAAAACAGGGGGCGGACACCATATATTTT.

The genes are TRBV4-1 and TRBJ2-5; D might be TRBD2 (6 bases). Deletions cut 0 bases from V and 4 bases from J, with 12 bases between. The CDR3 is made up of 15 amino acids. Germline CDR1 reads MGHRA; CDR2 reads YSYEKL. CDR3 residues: CASSQDPAGLETQYF. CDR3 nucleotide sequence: TGCGCCAGCAGCCAAGACCCCGCGGGACTAGAGACCCAGTACTTC.

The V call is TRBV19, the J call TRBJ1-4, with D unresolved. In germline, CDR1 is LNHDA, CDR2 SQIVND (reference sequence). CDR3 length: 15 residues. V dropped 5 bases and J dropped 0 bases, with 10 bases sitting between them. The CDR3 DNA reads TGTGCCAGTAGTCGCGGGCCACCAACTAATGAAAAACTGTTTTTT. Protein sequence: CASSRGPPTNEKLFF. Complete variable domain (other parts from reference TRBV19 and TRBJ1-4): DGGITQSPKYLFRKEGQNVTLSCEQNLNHDAMYWYRQDPGQGLRLIYYSQIVNDFQKGDIAEGYSVSREKKESFPLTVTSAQKNPTAFYLCASSRGPPTNEKLFFGSGTQLSVL.

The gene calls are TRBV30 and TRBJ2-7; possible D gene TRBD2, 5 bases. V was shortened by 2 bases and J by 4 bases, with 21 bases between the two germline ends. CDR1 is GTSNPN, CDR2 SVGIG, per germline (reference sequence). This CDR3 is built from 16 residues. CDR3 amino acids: CAWSRSSSLGVYEQYF. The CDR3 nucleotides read TGTGCCTGGAGTCGGAGCTCTAGCTTGGGAGTGTACGAGCAGTACTTC. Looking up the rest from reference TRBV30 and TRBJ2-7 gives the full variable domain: SQTIHQWPATLVQPVGSPLSLECTVEGTSNPNLYWYRQAAGRGLQLLFYSVGIGQISSEVPQNLSASRPQDRQFILSSKKLLLSDSGFYLCAWSRSSSLGVYEQYFGPGTRLTVT.

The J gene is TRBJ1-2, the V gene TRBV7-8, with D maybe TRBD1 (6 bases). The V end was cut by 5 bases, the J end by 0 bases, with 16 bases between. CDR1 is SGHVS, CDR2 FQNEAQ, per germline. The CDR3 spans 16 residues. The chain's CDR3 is CASSPRRGRPNYGYTF. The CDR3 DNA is TGTGCCAGCAGCCCTAGGAGGGGGAGACCTAACTATGGCTACACCTTC.

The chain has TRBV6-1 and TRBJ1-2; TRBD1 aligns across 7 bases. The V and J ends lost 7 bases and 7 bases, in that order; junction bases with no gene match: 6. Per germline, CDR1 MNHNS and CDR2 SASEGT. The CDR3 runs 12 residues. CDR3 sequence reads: CASTKDRVGYTF. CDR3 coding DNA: TGTGCCAGCACCAAAGACAGGGTTGGCTACACCTTC.

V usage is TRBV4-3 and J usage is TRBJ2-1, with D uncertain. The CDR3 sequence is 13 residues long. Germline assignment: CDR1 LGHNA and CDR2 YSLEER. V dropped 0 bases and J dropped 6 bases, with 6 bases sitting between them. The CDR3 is CASSQDRVNEQFF. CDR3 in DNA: TGCGCCAGCAGCCAAGATAGGGTCAATGAGCAGTTCTTC.

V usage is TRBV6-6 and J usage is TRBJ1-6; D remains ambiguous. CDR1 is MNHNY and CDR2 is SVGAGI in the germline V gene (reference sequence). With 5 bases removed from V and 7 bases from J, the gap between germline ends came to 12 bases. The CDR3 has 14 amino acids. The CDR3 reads CASSQDPTNSPLHF. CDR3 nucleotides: TGTGCCAGCAGTCAGGACCCGACCAATTCACCCCTCCACTTT.

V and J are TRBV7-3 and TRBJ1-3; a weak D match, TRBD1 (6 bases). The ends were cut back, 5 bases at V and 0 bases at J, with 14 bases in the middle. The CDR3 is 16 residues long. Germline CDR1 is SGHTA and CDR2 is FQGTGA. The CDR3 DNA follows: TGTGCCAGCAGCCCCAAAGGGGGGAGCTCTGGAAACACCATATATTTT. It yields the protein CASSPKGGSSGNTIYF.

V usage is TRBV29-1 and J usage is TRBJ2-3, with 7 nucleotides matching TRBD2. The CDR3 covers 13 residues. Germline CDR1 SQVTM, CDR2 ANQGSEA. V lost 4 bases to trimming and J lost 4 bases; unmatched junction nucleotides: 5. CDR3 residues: CSVAGGGADTQYF. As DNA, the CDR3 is TGCAGCGTTGCTGGCGGGGGAGCAGATACGCAGTATTTT.

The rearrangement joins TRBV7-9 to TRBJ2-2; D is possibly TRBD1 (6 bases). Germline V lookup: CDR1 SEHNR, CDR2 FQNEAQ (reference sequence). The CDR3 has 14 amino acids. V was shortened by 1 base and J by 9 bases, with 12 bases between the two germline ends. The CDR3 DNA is TGTGCCAGCAGCTTAGAGGACAGCACACGGGAGCTGTTTTTT. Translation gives CASSLEDSTRELFF.

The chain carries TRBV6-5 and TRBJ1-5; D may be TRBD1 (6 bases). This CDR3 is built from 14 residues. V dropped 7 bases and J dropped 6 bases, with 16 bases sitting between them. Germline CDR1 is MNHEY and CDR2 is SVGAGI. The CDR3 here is CASTSLGGGQPQHF. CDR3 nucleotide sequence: TGTGCCAGCACCTCCTTGGGGGGCGGTCAGCCCCAGCATTTT.

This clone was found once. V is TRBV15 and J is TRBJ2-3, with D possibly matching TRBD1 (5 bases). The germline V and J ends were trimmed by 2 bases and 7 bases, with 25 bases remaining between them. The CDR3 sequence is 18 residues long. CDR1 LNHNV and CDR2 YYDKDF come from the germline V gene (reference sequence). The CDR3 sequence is CATSRTNLGRGPAYTQYF. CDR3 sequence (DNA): TGTGCCACCAGCAGAACTAACCTCGGAAGGGGCCCGGCGTATACGCAGTATTTT.

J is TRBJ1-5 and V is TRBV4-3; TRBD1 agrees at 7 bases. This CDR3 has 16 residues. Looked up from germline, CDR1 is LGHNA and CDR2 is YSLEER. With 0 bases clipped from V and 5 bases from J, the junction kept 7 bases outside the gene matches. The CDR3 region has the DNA TGCGCCAGCAGCCAAGATGCCCAGGGGGGGGATCAGCCCCAGCATTTT. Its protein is CASSQDAQGGDQPQHF.

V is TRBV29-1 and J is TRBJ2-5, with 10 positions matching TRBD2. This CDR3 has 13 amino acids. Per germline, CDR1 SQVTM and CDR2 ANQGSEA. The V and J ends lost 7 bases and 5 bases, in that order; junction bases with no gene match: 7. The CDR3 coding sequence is TGCAGCGCTTCCGGGACTAGCGTTGAGACCCAGTACTTC. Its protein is CSASGTSVETQYF.

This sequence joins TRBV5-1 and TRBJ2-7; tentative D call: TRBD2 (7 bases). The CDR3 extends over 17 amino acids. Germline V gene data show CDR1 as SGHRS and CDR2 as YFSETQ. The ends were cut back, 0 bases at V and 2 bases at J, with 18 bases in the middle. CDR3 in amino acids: CASSLAGGPAGTYEQYF. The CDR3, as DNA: TGCGCCAGCAGCTTGGCCGGGGGGCCGGCAGGGACCTACGAGCAGTACTTC.

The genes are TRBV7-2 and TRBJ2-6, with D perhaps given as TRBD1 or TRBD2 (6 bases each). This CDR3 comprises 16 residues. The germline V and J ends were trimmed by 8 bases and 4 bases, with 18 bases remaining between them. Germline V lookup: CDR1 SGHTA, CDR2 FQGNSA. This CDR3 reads CASVVGRGGGANVLTF. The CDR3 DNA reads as TGTGCCAGCGTCGTGGGCAGGGGAGGCGGGGCCAACGTCCTGACTTTC.

The CDR3 DNA sequence: TGTGCCAGCAGCACCGGGACTAGCGCCAATGAGCAGTTCTTC. It specifies CASSTGTSANEQFF. This chain joins TRBV7-2 and TRBJ2-1, with TRBD2 identical over 10 bases. With V trimmed by 5 bases and J by 6 bases, 4 bases remained unmatched. The CDR3 is 14 residues long. CDR1 and CDR2 from the germline V gene are SGHTA and FQGNSA.

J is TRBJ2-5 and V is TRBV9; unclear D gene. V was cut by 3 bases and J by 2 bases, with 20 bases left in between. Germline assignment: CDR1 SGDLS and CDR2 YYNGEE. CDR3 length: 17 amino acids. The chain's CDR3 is CASSGRYGRQGQETQYF. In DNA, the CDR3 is TGTGCCAGCAGCGGCCGGTACGGGCGCCAAGGGCAAGAGACCCAGTACTTC.

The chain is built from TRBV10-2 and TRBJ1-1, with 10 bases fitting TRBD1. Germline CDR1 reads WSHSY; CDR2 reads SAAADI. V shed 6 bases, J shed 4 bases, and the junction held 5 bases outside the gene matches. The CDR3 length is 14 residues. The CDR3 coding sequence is TGCGCCAGCAGGCCGGGACAGGGGAGCACTGAAGCTTTCTTT. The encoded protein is CASRPGQGSTEAFF.

DNA for the CDR3: TGTGCCAGCAGCTTAAACTTCCAGGGGGCTGTCGGGGAGCTGTTTTTT. It codes for CASSLNFQGAVGELFF. This chain uses TRBV7-2 with TRBJ2-2; TRBD1 agrees at 8 bases. The CDR3 runs to 16 residues. Germline assignment: CDR1 SGHTA and CDR2 FQGNSA. Unmatched junction bases numbered 9, after V lost 2 bases and J lost 7 bases.

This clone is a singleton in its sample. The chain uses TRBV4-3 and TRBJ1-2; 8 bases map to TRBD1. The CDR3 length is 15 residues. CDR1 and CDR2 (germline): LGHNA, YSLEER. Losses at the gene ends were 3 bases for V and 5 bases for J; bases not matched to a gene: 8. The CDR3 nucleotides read TGCGCCAGCAGCCACCGAGACAGGGGAGGGTATGGCTACACCTTC. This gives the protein CASSHRDRGGYGYTF.

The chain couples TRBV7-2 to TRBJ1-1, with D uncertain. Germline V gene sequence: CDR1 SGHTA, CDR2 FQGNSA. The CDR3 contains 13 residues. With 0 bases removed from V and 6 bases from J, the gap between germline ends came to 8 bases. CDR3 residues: CASSLAGLAEAFF. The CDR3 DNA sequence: TGTGCCAGCAGCTTAGCGGGATTAGCTGAAGCTTTCTTT. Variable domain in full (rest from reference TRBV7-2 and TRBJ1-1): GAGVSQSPSNKVTEKGKDVELRCDPISGHTALYWYRQSLGQGLEFLIYFQGNSAPDKSGLPSDRFSAERTGGSVSTLTIQRTQQEDSAVYLCASSLAGLAEAFFGQGTRLTVV.

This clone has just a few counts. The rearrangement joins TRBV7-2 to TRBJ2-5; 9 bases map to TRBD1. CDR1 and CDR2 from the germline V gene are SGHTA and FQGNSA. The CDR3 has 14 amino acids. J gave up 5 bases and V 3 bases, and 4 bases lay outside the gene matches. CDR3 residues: CASSFNRGQETQYF. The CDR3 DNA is TGTGCCAGCAGCTTCAACAGGGGGCAGGAGACCCAGTACTTC.

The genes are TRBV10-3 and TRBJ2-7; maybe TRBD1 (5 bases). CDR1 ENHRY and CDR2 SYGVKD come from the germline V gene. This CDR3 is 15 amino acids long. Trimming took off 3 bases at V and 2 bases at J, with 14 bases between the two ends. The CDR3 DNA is TGTGCCATCAGTGAAAGTTCGACAGAGACCTACGAGCAGTACTTC. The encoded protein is CAISESSTETYEQYF.

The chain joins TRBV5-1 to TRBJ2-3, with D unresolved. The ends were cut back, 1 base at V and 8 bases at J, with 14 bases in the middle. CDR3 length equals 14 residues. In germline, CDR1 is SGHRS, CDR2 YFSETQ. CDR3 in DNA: TGCGCCAGCAGCTTGCAGTTGGTAGAAGGTACGCAGTATTTT. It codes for CASSLQLVEGTQYF.

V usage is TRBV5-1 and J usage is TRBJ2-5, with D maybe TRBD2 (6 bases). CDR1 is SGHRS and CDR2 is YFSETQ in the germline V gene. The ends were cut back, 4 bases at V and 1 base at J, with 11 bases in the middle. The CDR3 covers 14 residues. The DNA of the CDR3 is TGCGCCAGCAGCGACCTAGCGTCCCAAGAGACCCAGTACTTC. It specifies CASSDLASQETQYF. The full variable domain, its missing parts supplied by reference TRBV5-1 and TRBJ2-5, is KAGVTQTPRYLIKTRGQQVTLSCSPISGHRSVSWYQQTPGQGLQFLFEYFSETQRNKGNFPGRFSGRQFSNSRSEMNVSTLELGDSALYLCASSDLASQETQYFGPGTRLLVL.

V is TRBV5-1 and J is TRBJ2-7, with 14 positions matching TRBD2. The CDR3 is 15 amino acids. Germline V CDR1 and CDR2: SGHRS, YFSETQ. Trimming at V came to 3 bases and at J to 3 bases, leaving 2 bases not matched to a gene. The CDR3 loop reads CASSWGTSGGYEQYF. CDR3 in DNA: TGCGCCAGCAGCTGGGGGACTAGCGGGGGCTACGAGCAGTACTTC. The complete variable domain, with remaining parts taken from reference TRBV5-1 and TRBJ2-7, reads KAGVTQTPRYLIKTRGQQVTLSCSPISGHRSVSWYQQTPGQGLQFLFEYFSETQRNKGNFPGRFSGRQFSNSRSEMNVSTLELGDSALYLCASSWGTSGGYEQYFGPGTRLTVT.

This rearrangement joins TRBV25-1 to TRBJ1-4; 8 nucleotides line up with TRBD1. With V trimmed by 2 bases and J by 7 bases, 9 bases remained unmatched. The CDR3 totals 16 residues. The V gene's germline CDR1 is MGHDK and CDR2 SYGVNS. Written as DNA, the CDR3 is TGTGCCAGCAGTGAAGCTACAGGGGGATTAAGTGAAAAACTGTTTTTT. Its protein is CASSEATGGLSEKLFF.